This T cell receptor beta chain came from a study of Ad26.COV2.S vaccination and SARS-CoV-2 variants. Overall study results and limits: Substantial post-vaccination breadth of spike-specific CD8+ and CD4+ T cell responses was reported.

Per germline, CDR1 MDHEN and CDR2 SYDVKM. Trimming left V 5 bases short and J 0 bases short, with 22 bases between. The CDR3 is made up of 18 amino acids. The sample's treatment: around 19 received Ad26.COV2.S at low or high dose, single or two shots; a few received placebo; per-sample allocation not given. Collection of samples fell on day 63 after the first vaccine or placebo injection. As to this clone: Antigen: not known.

Sequencing was performed with immunoSEQ multiplex PCR; in TCRdb, only in-frame clones are kept and a portion is missing. Here the sample spans some 410,000 clones, approximately 92% being singletons. This TCR was recovered from a person aged 18-60 years who received the Ad26.COV2.S COVID-19 vaccine or a placebo. The source was peripheral blood, collected in a trial of Ad26.COV2.S vaccine versus placebo. V gene TRBV28 combines with J gene TRBJ1-2; D gene ambiguous. The CDR3 region has the DNA TGTGCCAGCAGTCTCTATTTCAGGACGTTCGCAGCTAACTATGGCTACACCTTC. Translation gives CASSLYFRTFAANYGYTF.